The 28 T cell receptor beta chains presented below share a single source sample, sequenced in a study of regulatory T cells in long-lasting Graves disease (dated by TCRdb to about 2021). The time point label, read with the paper, signifies: persistent/refractory GD, antithyroid drugs over 5 years with positive TRAb. For both TCR sequencing and RNA sequencing, RNA was extracted from PBMCs in TRIzol. The library was generated by multiplex PCR. Sequenced using an Illumina HiSeq 4000. TCR beta libraries were built with iRepertoire HTBI primers and Arm-PCR amplification of CDR3 regions. TCRdb passed the public sequencing reads through fastp at Q25 and MiXCR, retaining productive beta sequences. Merged by CDR3 protein, the rows form single entries marked with the most common genes and DNA. Across this sample there are over 300,000 distinct CDR3 sequences, with roughly 21% seen only once. The ten largest clones represent less than 30% of the sample.

Sample: peripheral blood mononuclear cells (PBMCs), taken when the disease was refractory, from a patient treated with antithyroid drugs. These TCRs come from a female donor with Graves disease.

This clonotype was seen repeatedly, ten times or more. The V and J genes are TRBV7-9 and TRBJ1-1; D gene uncertain. Deletions cut 5 bases from V and 4 bases from J, with 11 bases between. CDR1 and CDR2 (germline): SEHNR, FQNEAQ (reference sequence). This CDR3 region has 13 residues. CDR3 protein: CASSHPPRTEAFF. The CDR3 DNA reads TGTGCCAGCAGCCACCCCCCGCGCACTGAAGCTTTCTTT.

This clonotype was observed many times. The CDR3 DNA reads TGTGCCAGCAAAACAGGGTTAAATCAGCCCCAGCATTTT. This translates into CASKTGLNQPQHF. The chain combines TRBV6-1 with TRBJ1-5; tentatively, D is TRBD1 (6 bases). CDR1 is MNHNS and CDR2 is SASEGT in the germline V gene. Deletions cut 7 bases from V and 4 bases from J, with 11 bases between. The CDR3 sequence is 13 residues long.

The genes are TRBV27 and TRBJ1-5; TRBD1 matches at 8 bases. The V and J ends lost 6 bases and 4 bases, in that order; junction bases with no gene match: 14. Germline CDR1 MNHEY, CDR2 SMNVEV (reference sequence). The CDR3 loop spans 17 amino acids. The CDR3 DNA is TGTGCCAGCAGAGGACAGGGTATGACCATAGGTAATCAGCCCCAGCATTTT. Encoded protein: CASRGQGMTIGNQPQHF.

The chain couples TRBV6-5 to TRBJ1-5; 8 nucleotides line up with TRBD1. After removal of 4 bases from V and 6 bases from J, the junction contained 5 bases not matched to a gene. Germline V gene data show CDR1 as MNHEY and CDR2 as SVGAGI. The CDR3 has 14 residues. CDR3 in DNA: TGTGCCAGCAGTTGGGACAGGAGGGCTCAGCCCCAGCATTTT. Its translation is CASSWDRRAQPQHF.

This clonotype showed up many times. The chain links TRBV5-1 to TRBJ2-4; the match to TRBD1 covers 7 bases. Germline V gives CDR1 SGHRS, CDR2 YFSETQ. J was trimmed by 2 bases and V by 3 bases; bases with no gene match: 8. The CDR3 is made up of 16 amino acids. CDR3 amino acids: CASSYKGAGTKNIQYF. The CDR3, as DNA: TGCGCCAGCAGCTACAAGGGGGCCGGGACCAAAAACATTCAGTACTTC.

Note on this clonotype: A much larger clone is a single base away; this may be a read error. V gene TRBV3-1 combines with J gene TRBJ2-5, with no clear D. Germline loops: CDR1 LGHDT, CDR2 YNNKEL (reference sequence). The CDR3 is 12 residues long. CDR3 sequence reads: CANSQPLETQYF. In nucleotides, the CDR3 is TGTGCCAACAGCCAACCGTTGGAGACCCAGTACTTC.

This clonotype was recorded at least ten times. The J gene is TRBJ2-7, the V gene TRBV28; D is ambiguous. CDR1 and CDR2 (germline): MDHEN, SYDVKM. The CDR3 runs to 12 residues. Trimming pared 7 bases from V and 1 base from J, leaving 8 bases between. CDR3 residues: CASTRTSYEQYF. CDR3 DNA: TGTGCCAGCACCAGAACATCCTACGAGCAGTACTTC.

This clonotype has at least ten counts. The J gene is TRBJ1-1, the V gene TRBV12-3 or TRBV12-4; 8 positions agree with TRBD1. V shed 5 bases and J 1 base; nucleotides not matched to a gene: 3. The CDR3 runs to 14 residues. CDR3 in amino acids: CASSLQGANTEAFF. The CDR3 DNA reads as TGTGCCAGCAGTCTCCAGGGGGCGAACACTGAAGCTTTCTTT.

Remarks on this clonotype: A much bigger clone sits one base away, suggesting this may be a read error. The CDR3 does not close with the conserved phenylalanine or tryptophan, likely indicating a read error. This rearrangement joins TRBV2 to TRBJ2-2; D tentatively fits TRBD1 or TRBD2 (5 bases each). Trimming took off 3 bases at V and 7 bases at J, with 9 bases between the two ends. The length of the CDR3 is 13 residues. Looked up from germline, CDR1 is SNHLY and CDR2 is FYNNEI. The DNA of the CDR3 is TGTGCCAGCAGTGAGGGGGAAGTCGGGGAGCTGTTTCTT. Translating it yields CASSEGEVGELFL.

Concerning this clonotype itself: A much bigger clone sits one base away, suggesting this may be a read error. The chain combines TRBV10-3 with TRBJ2-7; D tentatively fits TRBD1 or TRBD2 (5 bases each). The CDR3 has 14 amino acids. The germline V gene has CDR1 ENHRY and CDR2 SYGVKD. Deletions cut 2 bases from V and 6 bases from J, with 14 bases between. The CDR3 DNA follows: TGTGCCATCAGTGAGAAGGGGAGTCAGACCGAGCAGTACTTC. Its translation is CAISEKGSQTEQYF.

Many counts were recorded for this clonotype. The rearrangement links TRBV28 to TRBJ2-5; a possible D gene is TRBD1 (6 bases). Trimming left V 5 bases short and J 4 bases short, with 11 bases between. The CDR3 runs 13 residues. Germline values: CDR1 MDHEN, CDR2 SYDVKM. The CDR3 DNA reads TGTGCCAGCAGTCCCGGGACACCAGAGACCCAGTACTTC. Translated, it gives CASSPGTPETQYF.

The V and J genes are TRBV10-2 and TRBJ1-1, with D perhaps TRBD1 (6 bases). In germline, CDR1 is WSHSY, CDR2 SAAADI. Trimming removed 4 bases at V and 11 bases at J, with 14 bases between. This CDR3 has 12 amino acids. CDR3: CASSGQGLNAFF. Here the CDR3 DNA reads TGCGCCAGCAGTGGGCAGGGGTTGAATGCTTTCTTT.

The CDR3 region has the DNA TGTGCCAGCACGGAAGGGGACATTGAGCAGTTCTTC. Amino acid sequence: CASTEGDIEQFF. The rearrangement links TRBV2 to TRBJ2-4, with D possibly matching TRBD1 (6 bases). The DNA end lines up better with TRBJ2-1; the J call may be wrong. The length of the CDR3 is 12 residues. Germline CDR1 is SNHLY and CDR2 is FYNNEI.

CDR3 DNA: TGCGCCAGCCGGGGTTCCGGGGCTGGGGCCAACGTCCTGACTTTC. Encoded protein: CASRGSGAGANVLTF. This rearrangement joins TRBV10-2 to TRBJ2-6; TRBD2 is a possible D gene (5 bases). Trimming took 8 bases from V and 2 from J, leaving 13 bases between them. Germline CDR1 is WSHSY and CDR2 is SAAADI. The CDR3 has 15 amino acids.

This clonotype has only a few counts. V is TRBV28 and J is TRBJ2-7; TRBD1 matches 12 bases. CDR1 and CDR2 (germline): MDHEN, SYDVKM. J lost 5 bases, V lost 4 bases, and 12 bases had no gene match. This CDR3 has 17 amino acids. The CDR3, as DNA: TGTGCCAGCAGTTACACGAAAGTGGGGACAGGGGGCCACGAGCAGTACTTC. The encoded protein is CASSYTKVGTGGHEQYF.

The V gene is TRBV4-1, the J gene TRBJ1-5; D not resolved. Germline CDR1 MGHRA, CDR2 YSYEKL. The CDR3 loop spans 16 amino acids. V gave up 2 bases and J gave up 1 base, with 12 bases separating them. CDR3 nucleotide sequence: TGCGCCAGCAGCCAATGGGATGCGGGGAGCAATCAGCCCCAGCATTTT. It is translated as CASSQWDAGSNQPQHF.

About this clonotype: Germline is not matched at one junction end, which may reflect a read error. This chain connects TRBV6-1 to TRBJ2-1; D is unclear. In germline, CDR1 is MNHNS, CDR2 SASEGT. The CDR3 length is 12 residues. CDR3 in amino acids: CASREARHEQFF. The DNA of the CDR3 is TGTGCCAGCAGGGAAGCCCGCCATGAGCAGTTCTTC.

Notes on this clonotype: A much larger clone differs by one base, so this may be a read error. The chain carries TRBV5-4 and TRBJ2-5; perhaps TRBD1 as D (5 bases). The CDR3 runs 16 residues. Germline CDR1 reads SGHNT; CDR2 reads YYREEE (reference sequence). The V gene lost 0 bases and the J gene lost 5 bases, with 17 bases spanning the gap. The CDR3 here is CASSLGLGRMIETQYF. For the CDR3, the DNA is TGTGCCAGCAGCTTGGGTCTGGGGCGCATGATCGAGACCCAGTACTTC.

This chain joins TRBV20-1 and TRBJ1-4; no reliable D call. This CDR3 spans 17 amino acids. In germline, CDR1 is DFQATT, CDR2 SNEGSKA (reference sequence). V dropped 1 base and J dropped 0 bases, with 15 bases sitting between them. CDR3 protein: CSARVHLGVATNEKLFF. CDR3 coding DNA: TGCAGTGCTAGAGTCCACCTCGGGGTTGCAACTAATGAAAAACTGTTTTTT.

The chain combines TRBV13 with TRBJ2-4, with 10 positions matching TRBD1. This CDR3 region has 22 residues. With 4 bases clipped from V and 1 base from J, the junction kept 22 bases outside the gene matches. Germline CDR1 reads PRHDT; CDR2 reads FYEKMQ (reference sequence). The chain's CDR3 is CASSWTGGRGRGGTVAKNIQYF. CDR3 in DNA: TGTGCCAGCAGCTGGACAGGGGGTCGGGGAAGGGGGGGGACCGTCGCCAAAAACATTCAGTACTTC.

This clonotype was counted a few times. The J gene is TRBJ2-1, the V gene TRBV2; D is unclear. This CDR3 is 15 amino acids long. V was shortened by 3 bases and J by 1 base, with 10 bases between the two germline ends. Germline V CDR1 and CDR2: SNHLY, FYNNEI. For the CDR3, the DNA is TGTGCCAGCAGTGACCCTTGGAGATCCTACAATGAGCAGTTCTTC. It codes for CASSDPWRSYNEQFF. Based on the CDR3 plus reference TRBV2 and TRBJ2-1, the full variable domain is EPEVTQTPSHQVTQMGQEVILRCVPISNHLYFYWYRQILGQKVEFLVSFYNNEISEKSEIFDDQFSVERPDGSNFTLKIRSTKLEDSAMYFCASSDPWRSYNEQFFGPGTRLTVL.

The rearrangement uses TRBV5-5 and TRBJ2-5, with 11 nucleotides matching TRBD2. Germline CDR1 SGHKS, CDR2 YYEKEE (reference sequence). The CDR3 is made up of 16 amino acids. After removal of 2 bases from V and 2 bases from J, the junction contained 5 bases not matched to a gene. The CDR3 DNA sequence: TGTGCCAGCAGCTTTATAGCGGGGGGGCTGCAAGAGACCCAGTACTTC. Protein product: CASSFIAGGLQETQYF.

This clonotype came up a few times. As DNA, the CDR3 is TGTGCCAGCAGCGTAACCTCAGGGGCGGGAGAGCAGTACTTC. Protein: CASSVTSGAGEQYF. The chain couples TRBV9 to TRBJ2-7; D is tentatively TRBD1 or TRBD2 (6 bases each). Germline CDR1 and CDR2: SGDLS and YYNGEE. The V and J ends lost 1 base and 7 bases respectively, with 15 bases between them. CDR3 size: 14 residues.

This clonotype has at least ten counts. V gene TRBV30 combines with J gene TRBJ1-2, with D hard to call. The CDR3 totals 13 residues. The germline V gene has CDR1 GTSNPN and CDR2 SVGIG (reference sequence). The ends were cut back, 2 bases at V and 6 bases at J, with 13 bases in the middle. The CDR3 protein is CAWSRDSGDGYTF. The CDR3 region has the DNA TGTGCCTGGAGTCGGGATTCCGGGGATGGCTACACCTTC. Full variable domain (remainder filled in from reference TRBV30 and TRBJ1-2): SQTIHQWPATLVQPVGSPLSLECTVEGTSNPNLYWYRQAAGRGLQLLFYSVGIGQISSEVPQNLSASRPQDRQFILSSKKLLLSDSGFYLCAWSRDSGDGYTFGSGTRLTVV.

The gene calls are TRBV13 and TRBJ1-1; D call uncertain. CDR3 length: 15 residues. V lost 1 base, J lost 9 bases, and 18 bases lay in between. Germline V CDR1 and CDR2: PRHDT, FYEKMQ (reference sequence). The CDR3: CASSLALGVGPKAFF. Here the CDR3 DNA reads TGTGCCAGCAGCTTAGCCCTCGGAGTCGGGCCTAAAGCTTTCTTT.

Turning to this clonotype: A much larger clonotype is one base distant, so this may be a read error. This chain connects TRBV7-8 to TRBJ1-2; 7 nucleotides align to TRBD1. The CDR3 sequence is 14 residues long. CDR1 is SGHVS, CDR2 FQNEAQ, per germline. The chain's CDR3 is CAGSLDPRGTGYTF. In nucleotides, the CDR3 is TGTGCCGGCAGCTTAGATCCCAGGGGGACTGGCTACACCTTC.

This clonotype was found a few times. The rearrangement joins TRBV10-2 to TRBJ1-5; possible D gene TRBD1, 5 bases. Per germline, CDR1 WSHSY and CDR2 SAAADI. The CDR3 spans 14 residues. Trimming left V 4 bases short and J 3 bases short, with 10 bases between. CDR3 sequence reads: CASSVRGFNQPQHF. CDR3 nucleotide sequence: TGCGCCAGCAGTGTTAGGGGTTTCAATCAGCCCCAGCATTTT.

V gene TRBV7-9 combines with J gene TRBJ1-1; D is unresolved. The CDR3 length is 11 residues. Deletions cut 2 bases from V and 6 bases from J, with 4 bases between. Germline V gene sequence: CDR1 SEHNR, CDR2 FQNEAQ (reference sequence). CDR3 nucleotides: TGTGCCAGCAGCTTAACTCCTGAAGCTTTCTTT. Translated, it gives CASSLTPEAFF.